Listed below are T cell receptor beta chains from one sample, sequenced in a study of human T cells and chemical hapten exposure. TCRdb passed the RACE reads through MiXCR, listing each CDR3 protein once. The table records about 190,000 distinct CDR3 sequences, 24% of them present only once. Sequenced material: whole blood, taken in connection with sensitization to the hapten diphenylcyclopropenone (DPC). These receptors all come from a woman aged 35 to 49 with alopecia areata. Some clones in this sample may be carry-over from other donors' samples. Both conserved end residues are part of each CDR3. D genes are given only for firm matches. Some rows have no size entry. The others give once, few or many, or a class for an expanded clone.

CDR3 protein: CASSGSDEEPRFF
CDR3 DNA: TGTGCCAGCAGCGGATCAGACGAGGAGCCTAGGTTCTTC
J gene: TRBJ2-1
V gene: TRBV9
clone size: NA
D gene: NA

CDR3 protein: CASRLQGTVAFF
CDR3 DNA: TGTGCCAGCCGACTACAGGGCACAGTGGCTTTCTTT
J gene: TRBJ1-1
V gene: TRBV7-2
clone size: NA
D gene: NA

CDR3 protein: CASTTPPGELFF
CDR3 DNA: TGTGCCAGCACCACCCCCCCAGGGGAGCTGTTTTTT
J gene: TRBJ2-2
V gene: TRBV28
clone size: few
D gene: NA

CDR3 protein: CASSEGQGAGQYF
CDR3 DNA: TGTGCCAGCAGTGAGGGACAGGGGGCTGGGCAGTACTTC
J gene: TRBJ2-7
V gene: TRBV6-1
clone size: once
D gene: TRBD1

CDR3 protein: CASSAGLSQETQYF
CDR3 DNA: TGTGCCAGCAGCGCGGGACTTTCCCAAGAGACCCAGTACTTC
J gene: TRBJ2-5
V gene: TRBV9
clone size: NA
D gene: NA

CDR3 protein: CASSDNNSPLHF
CDR3 DNA: TGTGCCAGCAGTGATAATAATTCACCCCTCCACTTT
J gene: TRBJ1-6
V gene: TRBV12-3/TRBV12-4
clone size: few
D gene: NA

CDR3 protein: CSATPGQKRDGYTF
CDR3 DNA: TGCAGTGCGACTCCGGGCCAGAAGAGGGATGGCTACACCTTC
J gene: TRBJ1-2
V gene: TRBV20-1
clone size: NA
D gene: NA

CDR3 protein: CASSPLGSWGGHEQFF
CDR3 DNA: TGTGCCAGCAGCCCCCTCGGGAGTTGGGGAGGCCATGAGCAGTTCTTC
J gene: TRBJ2-1
V gene: TRBV11-2
clone size: NA
D gene: NA

CDR3 protein: CASSLKAGGYNEQFF
CDR3 DNA: TGTGCCAGCAGCTTAAAAGCGGGAGGATACAATGAGCAGTTCTTC
J gene: TRBJ2-1
V gene: TRBV7-2
clone size: NA
D gene: TRBD2

CDR3 protein: CASSLGDSSNQPQHF
CDR3 DNA: TGTGCCAGCAGTTTGGGGGACAGTAGCAATCAGCCCCAGCATTTT
J gene: TRBJ1-5
V gene: TRBV12-3/TRBV12-4
clone size: NA
D gene: TRBD1

CDR3 protein: CSVRGTVSTKNIQYF
CDR3 DNA: TGCAGCGTGCGGGGGACAGTCAGTACCAAAAACATTCAGTACTTC
J gene: TRBJ2-4
V gene: TRBV29-1
clone size: few
D gene: NA

CDR3 protein: CASSYGDRAYGYTF
CDR3 DNA: TGTGCCAGCAGTTACGGGGACAGGGCCTATGGCTACACCTTC
J gene: TRBJ1-2
V gene: TRBV27
clone size: few
D gene: TRBD1

CDR3 protein: CASSLQDYEQYF
CDR3 DNA: TGTGCCAGCAGCTTGCAGGACTACGAGCAGTACTTC
J gene: TRBJ2-7
V gene: TRBV11-1
clone size: many
D gene: NA

CDR3 protein: CASSEEPTGLGFEAFF
CDR3 DNA: TGCGCCAGCAGCGAAGAACCCACAGGGTTGGGGTTTGAAGCTTTCTTT
J gene: TRBJ1-1
V gene: TRBV5-1
clone size: NA
D gene: NA

CDR3 protein: CASSSSPAYQETQYF
CDR3 DNA: TGTGCCAGCAGCTCCTCCCCAGCGTACCAAGAGACCCAGTACTTC
J gene: TRBJ2-5
V gene: TRBV11-2
clone size: many
D gene: NA

CDR3 protein: CSAPGQGYMNTEAFF
CDR3 DNA: TGCAGTGCTCCGGGACAGGGGTACATGAACACTGAAGCTTTCTTT
J gene: TRBJ1-1
V gene: TRBV20-1
clone size: many
D gene: TRBD1

CDR3 protein: CSAPRPVNTGELFF
CDR3 DNA: TGCAGTGCTCCTCGGCCCGTTAACACCGGGGAGCTGTTTTTT
J gene: TRBJ2-2
V gene: TRBV20-1
clone size: NA
D gene: NA

CDR3 protein: CASSLLAGRGRLAYNEQFF
CDR3 DNA: TGCGCCAGCAGCCTGCTAGCGGGGAGGGGCCGGCTTGCCTACAATGAGCAGTTCTTC
J gene: TRBJ2-1
V gene: TRBV5-1
clone size: NA
D gene: TRBD2

CDR3 protein: CASSRRVAGPYEQYF
CDR3 DNA: TGTGCCAGCAGCCGCCGGGTAGCGGGACCTTACGAGCAGTACTTC
J gene: TRBJ2-7
V gene: TRBV12-3/TRBV12-4
clone size: NA
D gene: TRBD2

CDR3 protein: CASRGQGTSTGELFF
CDR3 DNA: TGTGCCAGCAGAGGACAGGGGACTAGTACCGGGGAGCTGTTTTTT
J gene: TRBJ2-2
V gene: TRBV28
clone size: few
D gene: NA

CDR3 protein: CASSSQFGTGAYEQYF
CDR3 DNA: TGTGCCAGCAGTTCTCAGTTCGGGACAGGGGCCTACGAGCAGTACTTC
J gene: TRBJ2-7
V gene: TRBV7-6
clone size: NA
D gene: TRBD1

CDR3 protein: CSALLQETQYF
CDR3 DNA: TGCAGCGCATTGCTCCAAGAGACCCAGTACTTC
J gene: TRBJ2-5
V gene: TRBV29-1
clone size: few
D gene: NA